This T cell receptor beta chain was observed in a study of T cells after posttransplantation cyclophosphamide. Study-level points and caveats: Later post-transplant blood repertoires were often dominated by donor CD8+ memory clones. Recipient CMV seropositivity and CMV reactivation strongly tracked TRB clonality.

This CDR3 spans 16 amino acids. Germline V lookup: CDR1 MNHEY, CDR2 SMNVEV (reference sequence). V was trimmed by 5 bases and J by 3 bases, leaving 16 bases between them. Controls had myeloablative marrow grafts with methotrexate and calcineurin inhibitor, sampled at 1 year. The protocol was immunoSEQ multiplex PCR, while the TCRdb copy is restricted to in-frame clones and leaves out a portion. The repertoire holds roughly 23,000 clones, with more than 70% as singletons. Points on this clone: Its antigen is not known.

The rearrangement links TRBV27 to TRBJ2-2, with a possible D match to TRBD2 (6 bases). The specimen was PBMCs, collected after an allogeneic stem cell transplant with a calcineurin inhibitor and methotrexate. The TCR originated in a female patient between 50 and 59 years old who received an allogeneic stem cell transplant from an unrelated donor, was CMV-positive, and had chronic GVHD only. The T cells may come from the graft donor. CDR3 DNA: TGTGCCAGCAGTGGAGTAGCCGGGAGAGACACCGGGGAGCTGTTTTTT. It translates to CASSGVAGRDTGELFF.